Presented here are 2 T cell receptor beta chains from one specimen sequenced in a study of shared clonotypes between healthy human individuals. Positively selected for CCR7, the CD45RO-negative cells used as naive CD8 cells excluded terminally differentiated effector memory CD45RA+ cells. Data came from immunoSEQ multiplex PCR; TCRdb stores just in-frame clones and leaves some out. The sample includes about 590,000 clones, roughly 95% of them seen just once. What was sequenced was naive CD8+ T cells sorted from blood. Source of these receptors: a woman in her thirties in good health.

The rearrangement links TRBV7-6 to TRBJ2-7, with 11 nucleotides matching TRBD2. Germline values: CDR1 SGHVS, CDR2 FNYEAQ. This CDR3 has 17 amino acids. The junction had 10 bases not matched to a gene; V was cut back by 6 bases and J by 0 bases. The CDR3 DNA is TGTGCCAGCAGTCGACCACTAGCGGGAGCCAACTCCTACGAGCAGTACTTC. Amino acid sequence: CASSRPLAGANSYEQYF.

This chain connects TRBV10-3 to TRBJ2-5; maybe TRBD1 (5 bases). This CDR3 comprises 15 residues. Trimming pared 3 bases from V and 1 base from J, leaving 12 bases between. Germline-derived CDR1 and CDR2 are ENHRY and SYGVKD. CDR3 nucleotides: TGTGCCATCAGTGATCAGGAACAGGCCCAAGAGACCCAGTACTTC. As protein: CAISDQEQAQETQYF.